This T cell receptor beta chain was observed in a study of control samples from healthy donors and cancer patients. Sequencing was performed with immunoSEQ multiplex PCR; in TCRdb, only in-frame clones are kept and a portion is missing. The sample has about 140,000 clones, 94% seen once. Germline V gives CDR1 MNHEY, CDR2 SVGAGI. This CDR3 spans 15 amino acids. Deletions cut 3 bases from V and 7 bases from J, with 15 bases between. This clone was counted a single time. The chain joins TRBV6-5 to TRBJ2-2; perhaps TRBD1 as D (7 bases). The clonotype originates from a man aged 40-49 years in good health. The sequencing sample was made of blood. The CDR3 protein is CASSYSGTAGGELFF. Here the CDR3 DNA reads TGTGCCAGCAGTTATTCCGGGACAGCGGGCGGGGAGCTGTTTTTT.